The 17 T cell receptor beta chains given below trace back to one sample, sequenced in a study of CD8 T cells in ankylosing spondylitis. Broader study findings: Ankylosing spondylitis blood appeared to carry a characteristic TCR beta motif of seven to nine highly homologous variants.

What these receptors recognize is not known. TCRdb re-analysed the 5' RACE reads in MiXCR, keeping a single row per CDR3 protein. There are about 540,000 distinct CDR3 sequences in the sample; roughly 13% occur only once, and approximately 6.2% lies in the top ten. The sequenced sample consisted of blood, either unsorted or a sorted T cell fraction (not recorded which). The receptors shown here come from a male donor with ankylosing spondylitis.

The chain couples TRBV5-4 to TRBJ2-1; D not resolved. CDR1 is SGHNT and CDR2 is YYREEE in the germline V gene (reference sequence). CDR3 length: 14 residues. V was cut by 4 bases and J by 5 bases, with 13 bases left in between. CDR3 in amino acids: CASSPEGRHNEQFF. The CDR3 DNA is TGTGCCAGCAGCCCCGAAGGCCGGCACAATGAGCAGTTCTTC.

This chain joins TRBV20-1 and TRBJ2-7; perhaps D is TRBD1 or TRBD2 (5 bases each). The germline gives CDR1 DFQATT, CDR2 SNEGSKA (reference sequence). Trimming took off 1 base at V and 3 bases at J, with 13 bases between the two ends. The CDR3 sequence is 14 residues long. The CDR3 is CSARVRGNLYEQYV. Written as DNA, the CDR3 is TGCAGTGCTAGAGTCCGGGGCAACCTCTACGAGCAGTACGTC.

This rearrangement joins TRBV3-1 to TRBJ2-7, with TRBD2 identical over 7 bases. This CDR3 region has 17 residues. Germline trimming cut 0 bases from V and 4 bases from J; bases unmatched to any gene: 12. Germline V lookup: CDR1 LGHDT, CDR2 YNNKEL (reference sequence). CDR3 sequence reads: CASSQDYSLAVLYEQYF. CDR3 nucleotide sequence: TGTGCCAGCAGCCAAGATTACTCCCTAGCGGTACTTTACGAGCAGTACTTC.

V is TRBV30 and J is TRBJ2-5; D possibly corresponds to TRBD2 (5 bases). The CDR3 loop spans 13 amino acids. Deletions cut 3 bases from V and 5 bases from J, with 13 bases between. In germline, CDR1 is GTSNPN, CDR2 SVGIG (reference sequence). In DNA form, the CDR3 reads TGTGCCTGGAGGAGGACTGAAGTTGAGACCCAGTACTTC. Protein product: CAWRRTEVETQYF. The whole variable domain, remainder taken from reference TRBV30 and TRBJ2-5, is SQTIHQWPATLVQPVGSPLSLECTVEGTSNPNLYWYRQAAGRGLQLLFYSVGIGQISSEVPQNLSASRPQDRQFILSSKKLLLSDSGFYLCAWRRTEVETQYFGPGTRLLVL.

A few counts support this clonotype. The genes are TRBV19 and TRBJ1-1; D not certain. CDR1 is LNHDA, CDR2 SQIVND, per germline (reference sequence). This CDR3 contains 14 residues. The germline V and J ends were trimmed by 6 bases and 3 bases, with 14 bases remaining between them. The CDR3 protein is CASSPDIFYTEAFF. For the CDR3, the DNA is TGTGCCAGTAGCCCCGACATATTCTACACTGAAGCTTTCTTT. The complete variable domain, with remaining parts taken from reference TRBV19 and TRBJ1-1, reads DGGITQSPKYLFRKEGQNVTLSCEQNLNHDAMYWYRQDPGQGLRLIYYSQIVNDFQKGDIAEGYSVSREKKESFPLTVTSAQKNPTAFYLCASSPDIFYTEAFFGQGTRLTVV.

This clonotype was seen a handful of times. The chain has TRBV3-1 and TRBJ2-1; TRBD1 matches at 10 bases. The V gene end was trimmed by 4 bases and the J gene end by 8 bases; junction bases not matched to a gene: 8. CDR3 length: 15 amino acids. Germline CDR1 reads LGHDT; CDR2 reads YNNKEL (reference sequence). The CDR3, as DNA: TGTGCCAGCAGCCCGGGGACAGGGGTAATCCATGAGCAGTTCTTC. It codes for CASSPGTGVIHEQFF.

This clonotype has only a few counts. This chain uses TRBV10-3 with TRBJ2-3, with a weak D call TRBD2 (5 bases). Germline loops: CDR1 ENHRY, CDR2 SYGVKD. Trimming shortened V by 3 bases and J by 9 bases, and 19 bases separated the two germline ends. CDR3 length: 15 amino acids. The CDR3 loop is CAISDLALHLGTQYF. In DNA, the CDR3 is TGTGCCATCAGTGATCTAGCTCTTCACCTCGGGACGCAGTATTTT.

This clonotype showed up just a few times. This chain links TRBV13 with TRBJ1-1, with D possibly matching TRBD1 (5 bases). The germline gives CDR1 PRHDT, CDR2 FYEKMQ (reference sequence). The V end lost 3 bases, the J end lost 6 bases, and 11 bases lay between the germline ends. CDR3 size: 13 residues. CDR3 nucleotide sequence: TGTGCCAGCAGCTTCGAGGGACCCGCTGAAGCTTTCTTT. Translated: CASSFEGPAEAFF.

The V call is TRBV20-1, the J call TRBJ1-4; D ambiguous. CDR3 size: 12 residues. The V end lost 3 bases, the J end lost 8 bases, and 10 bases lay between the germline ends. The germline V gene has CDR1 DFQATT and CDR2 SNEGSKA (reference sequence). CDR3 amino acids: CSASLREEKLFF. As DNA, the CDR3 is TGCAGTGCTAGCCTGAGGGAAGAAAAACTGTTTTTT.

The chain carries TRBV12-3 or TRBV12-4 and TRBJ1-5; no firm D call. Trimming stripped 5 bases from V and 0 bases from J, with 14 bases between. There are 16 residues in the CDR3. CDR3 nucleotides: TGTGCCAGCAGTCCTCGGAGAGGGATTAGCAATCAGCCCCAGCATTTT. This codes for CASSPRRGISNQPQHF.

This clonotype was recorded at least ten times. The CDR3 here is CATSRGGPNEQFF. The DNA of the CDR3 is TGTGCCACCAGCAGAGGGGGTCCGAATGAGCAGTTCTTC. This chain connects TRBV15 to TRBJ2-1, with D unresolved. V was cut by 1 base and J by 7 bases, with 8 bases left in between. Germline V gene lookup returns CDR1 LNHNV and CDR2 YYDKDF (reference sequence). This CDR3 has 13 amino acids.

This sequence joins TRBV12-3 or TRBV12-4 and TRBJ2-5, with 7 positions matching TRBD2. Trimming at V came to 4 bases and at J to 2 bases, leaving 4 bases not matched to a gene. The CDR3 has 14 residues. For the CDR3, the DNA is TGTGCCAGCAGTTACAGCGGGATGCAAGAGACCCAGTACTTC. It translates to CASSYSGMQETQYF.

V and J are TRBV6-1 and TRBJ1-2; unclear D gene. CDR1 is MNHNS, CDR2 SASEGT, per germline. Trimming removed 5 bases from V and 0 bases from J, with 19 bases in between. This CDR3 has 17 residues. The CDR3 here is CASSHKDPTLANYGYTF. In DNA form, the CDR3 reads TGTGCCAGCAGTCATAAGGACCCCACCCTAGCTAACTATGGCTACACCTTC.

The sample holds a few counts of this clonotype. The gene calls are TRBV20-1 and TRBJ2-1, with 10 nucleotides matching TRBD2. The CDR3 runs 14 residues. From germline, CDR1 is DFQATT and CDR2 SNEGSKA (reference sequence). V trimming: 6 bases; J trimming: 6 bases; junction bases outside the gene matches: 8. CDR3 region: CSAQGLAKGNEQFF. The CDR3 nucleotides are TGCAGTGCGCAGGGACTAGCGAAGGGCAATGAGCAGTTCTTC.

CDR3 DNA sequence: TGCGCCAGCAGCCTAAACAGGGAAAATGAAAAACTGTTTTTT. This codes for CASSLNRENEKLFF. The chain couples TRBV4-1 to TRBJ1-4, with D possibly TRBD1 on 6 matching bases. Trimming shortened V by 4 bases and J by 5 bases, and 11 bases separated the two germline ends. Per germline, CDR1 MGHRA and CDR2 YSYEKL. This CDR3 contains 14 residues.

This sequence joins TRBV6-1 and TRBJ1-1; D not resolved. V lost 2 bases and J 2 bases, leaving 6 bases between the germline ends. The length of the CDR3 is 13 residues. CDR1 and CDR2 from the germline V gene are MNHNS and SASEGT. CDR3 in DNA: TGTGCCAGCAGTGAACAGTCAAACACTGAAGCTTTCTTT. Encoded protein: CASSEQSNTEAFF.

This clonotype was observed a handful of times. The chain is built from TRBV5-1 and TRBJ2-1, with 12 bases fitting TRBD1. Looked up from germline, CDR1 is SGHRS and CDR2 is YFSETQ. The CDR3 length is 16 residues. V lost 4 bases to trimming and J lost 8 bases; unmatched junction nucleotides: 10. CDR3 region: CASSRRGTGGPDEQFF. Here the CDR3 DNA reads TGCGCCAGCAGCCGAAGGGGGACAGGGGGCCCTGATGAGCAGTTCTTC.